The 24 T cell receptor beta chains reported below all come from one sample, sequenced in a study of radiation and T cells in renal cell carcinoma. Sequenced by immunoSEQ multiplex PCR; TCRdb stores in-frame clones only, minus some. The repertoire holds some 130,000 clones, with around 90% as singletons. Regarding time point: blood 2 weeks post-SBRT. Described treatment: 15 Gy SBRT to primary tumor, nephrectomy 4 weeks later. Source: blood, taken from a patient whose treatment included radiotherapy and nephrectomy. The receptors come from a woman in her seventies with renal cell carcinoma.

The V and J genes are TRBV7-2 and TRBJ2-2; 12 bases line up with TRBD2. The germline CDR1 and CDR2 sequences are SGHTA and FQGNSA. Losses at the gene ends were 3 bases for V and 6 bases for J; bases not matched to a gene: 8. There are 17 residues in the CDR3. CDR3 nucleotides: TGTGCCAGCAGCTTTACTAGCGGGGGGCCCCCAGCCGGGGAGCTGTTTTTT. It translates to CASSFTSGGPPAGELFF.

The J gene is TRBJ2-7, the V gene TRBV10-3; 8 bases are shared with TRBD2. Trimming removed 3 bases from V and 5 bases from J; junction bases left unmatched: 6. Germline V gives CDR1 ENHRY, CDR2 SYGVKD. The CDR3 extends over 14 amino acids. CDR3 protein: CAISDRGGIDEQYF. The DNA of the CDR3 is TGTGCCATCAGTGACCGGGGGGGCATCGACGAGCAGTACTTC.

This chain links TRBV7-8 with TRBJ1-5; no clear D. The CDR3 has 13 residues. The V and J ends lost 1 base and 5 bases respectively, with 6 bases between them. Germline lookup yields CDR1 SGHVS and CDR2 FQNEAQ. The CDR3 spells CASSLGSDQPQHF. Here the CDR3 DNA reads TGTGCCAGCAGCTTAGGCAGCGATCAGCCCCAGCATTTT.

The rearrangement joins TRBV28 to TRBJ1-1, with D hard to call. CDR3 length: 16 amino acids. The germline gives CDR1 MDHEN, CDR2 SYDVKM. V lost 4 bases, J lost 0 bases, and 15 bases lay in between. Here the CDR3 reads CASSWRRTYMNTEAFF. The CDR3 DNA reads TGTGCCAGCAGTTGGCGACGGACTTACATGAACACTGAAGCTTTCTTT.

In this sample, this clone turned up once. This rearrangement joins TRBV9 to TRBJ2-1, with 11 bases that match TRBD1. The CDR3 is made up of 19 amino acids. V lost 1 base and J lost 0; bases outside the gene matches: 9. From germline, CDR1 is SGDLS and CDR2 YYNGEE. The CDR3 region has the DNA TGTGCCAGCAGCGTATTGCCTGGCGGGACAGGGGGCTCCTACAATGAGCAGTTCTTC. Protein product: CASSVLPGGTGGSYNEQFF.

The chain has TRBV27 and TRBJ2-1; D is unclear. V lost 3 bases and J lost 0, with 9 bases in between. CDR3 length equals 15 residues. The germline V gene has CDR1 MNHEY and CDR2 SMNVEV (reference sequence). CDR3 in amino acids: CASSFTFRSYNEQFF. CDR3 in DNA: TGTGCCAGCAGTTTCACTTTCCGCTCCTACAATGAGCAGTTCTTC.

This clone was seen a handful of times. The chain has TRBV2 and TRBJ1-1; D remains ambiguous. The V gene lost 9 bases and the J gene lost 0 bases, with 5 bases spanning the gap. From germline, CDR1 is SNHLY and CDR2 FYNNEI. This CDR3 has 11 residues. Here the CDR3 reads CARELNTEAFF. In DNA form, the CDR3 reads TGTGCCAGAGAGTTGAACACTGAAGCTTTCTTT. Full variable domain (missing parts from reference TRBV2 and TRBJ1-1): EPEVTQTPSHQVTQMGQEVILRCVPISNHLYFYWYRQILGQKVEFLVSFYNNEISEKSEIFDDQFSVERPDGSNFTLKIRSTKLEDSAMYFCARELNTEAFFGQGTRLTVV.

CDR3 in DNA: TGTGCCAGCAGCCAAGATCCAGGGAATGGGTATGGCTACACCTTC. This codes for CASSQDPGNGYGYTF. This chain links TRBV4-2 with TRBJ1-2; weak D call: TRBD1 (5 bases). This CDR3 spans 15 amino acids. The germline CDR1 and CDR2 sequences are LGHNA and YNFKEQ. V was cut by 0 bases and J by 5 bases, with 13 bases left in between.

The chain uses TRBV7-8 and TRBJ1-6; perhaps TRBD1 as D (6 bases). Looked up from germline, CDR1 is SGHVS and CDR2 is FQNEAQ. The CDR3 runs to 14 residues. V was shortened by 1 base and J by 5 bases, with 6 bases between the two germline ends. CDR3 DNA: TGTGCCAGCAGCTTAGGACAGGATAATTCACCCCTCCACTTT. Translation gives CASSLGQDNSPLHF.

The chain uses TRBV28 and TRBJ2-1, with 10 bases identical to TRBD2. Unmatched junction bases numbered 4, after V lost 5 bases and J lost 0 bases. This CDR3 is 16 amino acids long. In germline, CDR1 is MDHEN, CDR2 SYDVKM. CDR3 region: CASSATSGASYNEQFF. The CDR3, as DNA: TGTGCCAGCAGTGCCACTAGCGGGGCCTCCTACAATGAGCAGTTCTTC.

DNA of the CDR3: TGTGCCAGCAGTTCGCCTAGACAGGGATCTTCCTCCTACGAGCAGTACTTC. Encoded protein: CASSSPRQGSSSYEQYF. The chain combines TRBV28 with TRBJ2-7; 7 nucleotides agree with TRBD1. From germline, CDR1 is MDHEN and CDR2 SYDVKM. The length of the CDR3 is 17 residues. With V trimmed by 4 bases and J by 0 bases, 12 bases remained unmatched.

The V gene is TRBV18, the J gene TRBJ2-4, with 10 bases aligning to TRBD2. CDR3 length: 18 residues. With 0 bases clipped from V and 0 bases from J, the junction kept 5 bases outside the gene matches. CDR1 is KGHSH, CDR2 LQKENI, per germline. CDR3 sequence (DNA): TGTGCCAGCTCACCACCGCTAGCGGGGGAACTAGCCAAAAACATTCAGTACTTC. This sequence encodes CASSPPLAGELAKNIQYF.

This clone was counted between two and nine times. The genes are TRBV25-1 and TRBJ1-6; D gene ambiguous. With 2 bases removed from V and 3 bases from J, the gap between germline ends came to 11 bases. The CDR3 loop spans 16 amino acids. CDR1 is MGHDK and CDR2 is SYGVNS in the germline V gene. The CDR3 sequence is CASSELKMDYNSPLHF. CDR3 bases: TGTGCCAGCAGTGAACTTAAGATGGACTATAATTCACCCCTCCACTTT.

The chain has TRBV30 and TRBJ1-2, with unresolved D. This CDR3 region has 12 residues. Germline loops: CDR1 GTSNPN, CDR2 SVGIG (reference sequence). Trimming left V 1 base short and J 2 bases short, with 5 bases between. CDR3 nucleotides: TGTGCCTGGAGTGGAGGGAACTATGGCTACACCTTC. This codes for CAWSGGNYGYTF.

As concerns this clone: This specimen includes other DNA sequences encoding the same CDR3. V usage is TRBV16 and J usage is TRBJ2-5; weak D call: TRBD2 (6 bases). Trimming pared 3 bases from V and 2 bases from J, leaving 10 bases between. CDR1 and CDR2 (germline): KGHSY, FQNENV. This CDR3 spans 14 amino acids. CDR3 in amino acids: CASSQSGVQETQYF. CDR3 in DNA: TGTGCCAGCAGCCAGTCGGGGGTTCAAGAGACCCAGTACTTC. Full variable domain (rest looked up from reference TRBV16 and TRBJ2-5): GEEVAQTPKHLVRGEGQKAKLYCAPIKGHSYVFWYQQVLKNEFKFLISFQNENVFDETGMPKERFSAKCLPNSPCSLEIQATKLEDSAVYFCASSQSGVQETQYFGPGTRLLVL.

The chain couples TRBV5-4 to TRBJ2-3; TRBD2 is a possible D gene (7 bases). Germline V CDR1 and CDR2: SGHNT, YYREEE (reference sequence). The CDR3 is made up of 15 amino acids. V was clipped by 1 base and J by 6 bases, with 15 bases between them. This chain's CDR3 is CASSLLRGAEDTQYF. CDR3 DNA: TGTGCCAGCAGCTTGCTCCGGGGGGCAGAGGATACGCAGTATTTT.

As regards this clone: At one boundary the junction diverges from the germline segment, which might be a read error. The rearrangement joins TRBV7-9 to TRBJ1-5; D gene uncertain. This CDR3 is 13 amino acids long. CDR1 is SEHNR and CDR2 is FQNEAQ in the germline V gene (reference sequence). CDR3 DNA sequence: TGTGCTAGCAGCTTAGCAGTGGGTCAGCCCCAGCATTTT. Its protein is CASSLAVGQPQHF.

The chain combines TRBV29-1 with TRBJ2-3; 11 bases line up with TRBD2. The CDR3 spans 14 residues. V was clipped by 8 bases and J by 0 bases; unmatched bases: 4. CDR1 and CDR2 from the germline V gene are SQVTM and ANQGSEA. CDR3 residues: CSIRLAGSTDTQYF. In nucleotides, the CDR3 is TGCAGCATTCGACTAGCGGGGAGCACAGATACGCAGTATTTT.

The V gene is TRBV7-2, the J gene TRBJ2-3; TRBD2 matches at 13 bases. The CDR3 sequence is 16 residues long. Germline CDR1 and CDR2: SGHTA and FQGNSA. Trimming cost V 5 bases and J 3 bases; bases outside gene matches: 5. CDR3: CASSPGLAGHTDTQYF. Written as DNA, the CDR3 is TGTGCCAGCAGCCCGGGACTAGCGGGGCATACAGATACGCAGTATTTT. The complete variable domain, with remaining parts taken from reference TRBV7-2 and TRBJ2-3, reads GAGVSQSPSNKVTEKGKDVELRCDPISGHTALYWYRQSLGQGLEFLIYFQGNSAPDKSGLPSDRFSAERTGGSVSTLTIQRTQQEDSAVYLCASSPGLAGHTDTQYFGPGTRLTVL.

The rearrangement uses TRBV6-1 and TRBJ2-5; D gene ambiguous. From germline, CDR1 is MNHNS and CDR2 SASEGT. Between the trimmed V and J ends, which lost 2 bases and 5 bases, there was a span of 15 bases. This CDR3 contains 15 residues. CDR3 protein: CASSESWVLWETQYF. In DNA, the CDR3 is TGTGCCAGCAGTGAAAGCTGGGTCCTATGGGAGACCCAGTACTTC.

The gene calls are TRBV2 and TRBJ2-2; 8 bases map to TRBD2. Per the germline V gene, CDR1 is SNHLY and CDR2 is FYNNEI. The CDR3 runs 15 residues. V dropped 8 bases and J dropped 6; count of bases not matched to a gene: 11. CDR3 residues: CASGPELAVPGELFF. The CDR3 coding sequence is TGTGCCAGCGGGCCCGAACTAGCGGTCCCCGGGGAGCTGTTTTTT.

The J gene is TRBJ1-4, the V gene TRBV4-3; D is uncertain. The germline CDR1 and CDR2 sequences are LGHNA and YSLEER. This CDR3 is built from 16 residues. V lost 0 bases and J 4 bases, leaving 12 bases between the germline ends. CDR3 bases: TGCGCCAGCAGCCAAGACCTGAATACAATTAATGAAAAACTGTTTTTT. Translated: CASSQDLNTINEKLFF.

The V gene is TRBV27, the J gene TRBJ1-2; unclear D gene. V lost 3 bases, J lost 4 bases, and 21 bases lay in between. Germline CDR1 and CDR2: MNHEY and SMNVEV (reference sequence). CDR3 length: 17 amino acids. The CDR3, as DNA: TGTGCCAGCAGTTTGATTACCGGACGGTTAAGCTCCTATGGCTACACCTTC. Its translation: CASSLITGRLSSYGYTF.

V and J are TRBV7-6 and TRBJ2-7, with 12 bases lining up with TRBD2. Germline trimming cut 5 bases from V and 3 bases from J; bases unmatched to any gene: 8. Germline V gene lookup returns CDR1 SGHVS and CDR2 FNYEAQ. The CDR3 consists of 16 residues. The CDR3 region has the DNA TGTGCCAGCAGCCAAACTAGCGGGGGGCCAGTCTACGAGCAGTACTTC. It encodes CASSQTSGGPVYEQYF.